The 24 T cell receptor beta chains below all came from one sample that was sequenced in a study of HIV-infected children after antiretroviral therapy interruption. Treatment denoted: PENTA 11 planned treatment interruption arm or continuous ART arm. Unique molecular identifiers were included in an RNA-based 3' RACE TCR library. TCRdb called the 3' RACE reads again in MiXCR, with one record for every CDR3 protein. The sample has 70,000 to 90,000 distinct CDR3 sequences, 6.9% seen once. This sample comprised CD45RA+ CD4+ T cells from PBMCs, pooled from several time points, obtained from a donor given antiretroviral therapy, either interrupted or continuous. Subset given: naive CD4+ CD45RA+ CD45RO- T cells. The receptors derive from a pool of human donors with HIV.

This clonotype has at least ten counts. The J gene is TRBJ2-3, the V gene TRBV2, with TRBD2 matching over 8 bases. The ends lost 5 bases at V and 2 bases at J; junction bases unmatched: 6. Germline V gene data show CDR1 as SNHLY and CDR2 as FYNNEI. The CDR3 is 15 residues long. CDR3 region: CASSTSGAFTDTQYF. Here the CDR3 DNA reads TGTGCCAGCAGTACTAGCGGCGCTTTCACAGATACGCAGTATTTT.

This clonotype was detected only a few times. The chain joins TRBV5-1 to TRBJ2-7, with 8 bases aligning to TRBD2. Germline V gene lookup returns CDR1 SGHRS and CDR2 YFSETQ. The CDR3 covers 16 residues. The V gene end was trimmed by 4 bases and the J gene end by 5 bases; junction bases not matched to a gene: 14. CDR3 sequence reads: CASSLRGAGDKDEQYF. DNA of the CDR3: TGCGCCAGCAGCCTCCGAGGAGCGGGAGATAAGGACGAGCAGTACTTC.

This clonotype was observed many times. This sequence joins TRBV5-1 and TRBJ2-1; D remains ambiguous. The ends were cut back, 4 bases at V and 1 base at J, with 18 bases in the middle. The CDR3 has 17 amino acids. CDR1 is SGHRS, CDR2 YFSETQ, per germline. CDR3 nucleotides: TGCGCCAGCAGCCAAGACGGCGTCCCCCTGTCCTACAATGAGCAGTTCTTC. Residues: CASSQDGVPLSYNEQFF. The complete variable domain, with remaining parts taken from reference TRBV5-1 and TRBJ2-1, reads KAGVTQTPRYLIKTRGQQVTLSCSPISGHRSVSWYQQTPGQGLQFLFEYFSETQRNKGNFPGRFSGRQFSNSRSEMNVSTLELGDSALYLCASSQDGVPLSYNEQFFGPGTRLTVL.

This clonotype was seen many times. V and J are TRBV5-1 and TRBJ1-5; D may be TRBD1 (5 bases). This CDR3 contains 15 residues. The V end was cut by 0 bases, the J end by 3 bases, with 10 bases between. Germline CDR1 SGHRS, CDR2 YFSETQ. The CDR3: CASSLGQGDNQPQHF. The CDR3 nucleotides read TGCGCCAGCAGCTTGGGTCAGGGCGACAATCAGCCCCAGCATTTT. Full variable domain (rest looked up from reference TRBV5-1 and TRBJ1-5): KAGVTQTPRYLIKTRGQQVTLSCSPISGHRSVSWYQQTPGQGLQFLFEYFSETQRNKGNFPGRFSGRQFSNSRSEMNVSTLELGDSALYLCASSLGQGDNQPQHFGDGTRLSIL.

The chain has TRBV4-2 and TRBJ2-7, with 9 bases lining up with TRBD1. CDR3 size: 18 residues. Germline V gene sequence: CDR1 LGHNA, CDR2 YNFKEQ. The ends lost 4 bases at V and 3 bases at J; junction bases unmatched: 16. The CDR3 sequence is CASSPRWAGTGMNYEQYF. In DNA, the CDR3 is TGTGCCAGCAGCCCCCGTTGGGCTGGGACAGGGATGAACTACGAGCAGTACTTC.

There are many counts of this clonotype. The chain links TRBV12-3 or TRBV12-4 to TRBJ1-5; D uncertain. Trimming left V 7 bases short and J 0 bases short, with 16 bases between. The CDR3 is made up of 16 amino acids. The CDR3 sequence: CASKLGSSASNQPQHF. DNA of the CDR3: TGTGCCAGCAAACTGGGAAGCTCCGCTAGCAATCAGCCCCAGCATTTT.

This clonotype was observed at least ten times. The J gene is TRBJ1-1, the V gene TRBV5-8; D call uncertain. Germline V gene lookup returns CDR1 SGHTS and CDR2 YDEGEE. The CDR3 has 16 amino acids. With 4 bases removed from V and 7 bases from J, the gap between germline ends came to 23 bases. The CDR3 coding sequence is TGTGCCAGCAGCCGAGTGACGGCGTCGAGGTTTAATGAAGCTTTCTTT. Amino acid sequence: CASSRVTASRFNEAFF. Looking up the rest from reference TRBV5-8 and TRBJ1-1 gives the full variable domain: EAGVTQSPTHLIKTRGQQATLRCSPISGHTSVYWYQQALGLGLQFLLWYDEGEERNRGNFPPRFSGRQFPNYSSELNVNALELEDSALYLCASSRVTASRFNEAFFGQGTRLTVV.

This clonotype was detected only a few times. The chain uses TRBV12-3 or TRBV12-4 and TRBJ2-5; 7 bases map to TRBD2. V was pared by 6 bases and J by 5 bases, with 6 bases of the junction left unmatched. The CDR3 length is 13 residues. Here the CDR3 DNA reads TGTGCCAGCAGACCGAGCGGGGCGGAGACCCAGTACTTC. This encodes CASRPSGAETQYF.

This clonotype was observed many times. The rearrangement uses TRBV5-1 and TRBJ2-7; no firm D call. V lost 2 bases and J 4 bases, leaving 10 bases between the germline ends. This CDR3 comprises 13 residues. The germline CDR1 and CDR2 sequences are SGHRS and YFSETQ. The CDR3: CASSFGRTYEQYF. The CDR3 DNA follows: TGCGCCAGCAGCTTCGGCAGAACGTACGAGCAGTACTTC.

There are many counts of this clonotype. This chain connects TRBV20-1 to TRBJ2-3; D is unresolved. From germline, CDR1 is DFQATT and CDR2 SNEGSKA (reference sequence). CDR3 size: 12 residues. V gave up 6 bases and J gave up 4 bases, with 11 bases separating them. Here the CDR3 reads CSASALADTQYF. CDR3 in DNA: TGCAGTGCCTCAGCCCTAGCAGATACGCAGTATTTT.

The sample holds many counts of this clonotype. The junction and the germline gene differ at one end; a read error may be behind it. V and J are TRBV18 and TRBJ2-7, with 10 positions matching TRBD1. The CDR3 loop spans 13 amino acids. Germline-derived CDR1 and CDR2 are KGHSH and LQKENI. The CDR3 coding sequence is TGTGCCAGCTCGGTTGACAGGGGGCTCCACCTAACCTTC. It yields the protein CASSVDRGLHLTF. Looking up the rest from reference TRBV18 and TRBJ2-7 gives the full variable domain: NAGVMQNPRHLVRRRGQEARLRCSPMKGHSHVYWYRQLPEEGLKFMVYLQKENIIDESGMPKERFSAEFPKEGPSILRIQQVVRGDSAAYFCASSVDRGLHLTFGPGTRLTVT.

This clonotype was seen repeatedly, ten times or more. The rearrangement uses TRBV19 and TRBJ1-2; perhaps TRBD1 as D (5 bases). Between the trimmed V and J ends, which lost 5 bases and 1 base, there was a span of 14 bases. The germline V gene has CDR1 LNHDA and CDR2 SQIVND (reference sequence). This CDR3 comprises 15 residues. As DNA, the CDR3 is TGTGCCAGTAGTTCACGGCAGGGCGGTAACTATGGCTACACCTTC. This encodes CASSSRQGGNYGYTF.

This clonotype appeared many times. This chain uses TRBV7-8 with TRBJ2-3, with D possibly matching TRBD2 (5 bases). V lost 5 bases, J lost 2 bases, and 11 bases lay in between. Germline V lookup: CDR1 SGHVS, CDR2 FQNEAQ. The CDR3 extends over 14 amino acids. Here the CDR3 reads CASSPDSNTDTQYF. In nucleotides, the CDR3 is TGTGCCAGCAGCCCGGACTCAAACACAGATACGCAGTATTTT.

The gene calls are TRBV10-3 and TRBJ1-1; 7 nucleotides match TRBD1. Germline CDR1 is ENHRY and CDR2 is SYGVKD. V lost 6 bases, J lost 2 bases, and 3 bases stayed unmatched. The length of the CDR3 is 13 residues. This CDR3 reads CAIRGTDNTEAFF. The CDR3 DNA follows: TGTGCCATCAGGGGGACAGACAACACTGAAGCTTTCTTT.

This rearrangement joins TRBV3-1 to TRBJ2-3; D is ambiguous. The CDR3 runs 12 residues. V lost 3 bases and J 9 bases, leaving 10 bases between the germline ends. CDR1 and CDR2 (germline): LGHDT, YNNKEL (reference sequence). CDR3 amino acids: CASSQSSSTQYF. CDR3 nucleotide sequence: TGTGCCAGCAGCCAGTCTTCCTCCACGCAGTATTTT.

The CDR3 spells CASSRGDGIIDTQYF. CDR3 sequence (DNA): TGTGCCAGCAGCCGGGGCGACGGGATCATCGATACGCAGTATTTT. J is TRBJ2-3 and V is TRBV5-6, with D possibly being TRBD1 or TRBD2 (5 bases each). CDR1 is SGHDT and CDR2 is YYEEEE in the germline V gene. The CDR3 extends over 15 amino acids. Trimming stripped 4 bases from V and 6 bases from J, with 18 bases between.

This clonotype was recorded many times. CDR3: CSAHLMAHRPNQPQHF. In DNA, the CDR3 is TGCAGCGCCCATTTGATGGCCCACAGGCCCAATCAGCCCCAGCATTTT. The V call is TRBV29-1, the J call TRBJ1-5; D is possibly TRBD1 (5 bases). The CDR3 spans 16 residues. The ends were cut back, 7 bases at V and 3 bases at J, with 22 bases in the middle. Per germline, CDR1 SQVTM and CDR2 ANQGSEA.

Many counts were recorded for this clonotype. The chain carries TRBV7-9 and TRBJ2-7, with TRBD2 as a possible D gene (6 bases). CDR3 length equals 12 residues. Trimming removed 5 bases from V and 6 bases from J, with 11 bases in between. From germline, CDR1 is SEHNR and CDR2 FQNEAQ (reference sequence). The CDR3 DNA sequence: TGTGCCAGCAGCGAGGACTATTCCGAGCAGTACTTC. Residues: CASSEDYSEQYF.

This clonotype was picked up many times. J is TRBJ2-1 and V is TRBV24-1; maybe TRBD1 (6 bases). Germline V gene data show CDR1 as KGHDR and CDR2 as SFDVKD. Trimming stripped 4 bases from V and 5 bases from J, with 17 bases between. The CDR3 covers 16 residues. CDR3 in DNA: TGTGCCACCAGTGAAACAGGGACCCTGGGGAACAATGAGCAGTTCTTC. Translating gives CATSETGTLGNNEQFF.

This CDR3 is CASSSGGYNEQFF. The DNA for the CDR3 is TGTGCCAGCAGTTCCGGAGGTTACAATGAGCAGTTCTTC. The chain couples TRBV28 to TRBJ2-1; tentative D call: TRBD2 (5 bases). V dropped 4 bases and J dropped 4 bases, with 8 bases sitting between them. The CDR3 totals 13 residues. Germline CDR1 is MDHEN and CDR2 is SYDVKM.

The rearrangement links TRBV3-1 to TRBJ1-3; no clear D. CDR1 is LGHDT, CDR2 YNNKEL, per germline (reference sequence). The V and J ends lost 2 bases and 2 bases respectively, with 7 bases between them. This CDR3 has 14 amino acids. CDR3 protein: CASSQFTTGNTIYF. CDR3 bases: TGTGCCAGCAGCCAATTTACTACTGGAAACACCATATATTTT.

At least ten counts were recorded for this clonotype. CDR3 sequence reads: CASSLGQEGHGYTF. The DNA for the CDR3 is TGCGCCAGCAGCTTGGGGCAGGAGGGTCATGGCTACACCTTC. The chain combines TRBV5-1 with TRBJ1-2, with D hard to call. The CDR3 covers 14 residues. Trimming removed 0 bases from V and 6 bases from J, with 12 bases in between. Per germline, CDR1 SGHRS and CDR2 YFSETQ.

This clonotype was seen at least ten times. V usage is TRBV28 and J usage is TRBJ1-2; D is undetermined. V was shortened by 5 bases and J by 8 bases, with 9 bases between the two germline ends. The CDR3 contains 11 residues. Germline lookup yields CDR1 MDHEN and CDR2 SYDVKM. As DNA, the CDR3 is TGTGCCAGCAGTCTCGATATAGGCTACACCTTC. Translating it yields CASSLDIGYTF.

There are many counts of this clonotype. V and J are TRBV7-4 and TRBJ1-2; D not certain. The CDR3 has 13 amino acids. CDR1 is SGHVT and CDR2 is SQSDAQ in the germline V gene. Trimming removed 2 bases at V and 8 bases at J, with 12 bases between. CDR3 region: CASSLWGKEGYTF. CDR3 nucleotides: TGTGCCAGCAGCTTATGGGGAAAAGAGGGCTACACCTTC.